The 27 T cell receptor beta chains below come from one sample, sequenced in a study of T cells after yellow fever vaccination. TCRdb used MiXCR to reprocess the 5' RACE reads, holding one entry per CDR3 protein. In the table there are about 350,000 distinct CDR3 sequences, around 13% of which are singletons. Sample: CD4+ T cells sorted from PBMCs, taken 15 days after the yellow fever booster vaccination. These receptors were obtained from a man aged 18 to 29 who received the YFV17D yellow fever vaccine.

In this sample, this clonotype turned up a few times. The V gene is TRBV6-2 or TRBV6-3, the J gene TRBJ2-3; 7 bases are shared with TRBD2. Looked up from germline, CDR1 is MNHEY and CDR2 is SVGEGT. The ends lost 2 bases at V and 4 bases at J; junction bases unmatched: 12. This CDR3 region has 17 residues. The DNA of the CDR3 is TGTGCCAGCAGTTACGTTTCGGGCCGGGAGGAGCCAGATACGCAGTATTTT. Protein sequence: CASSYVSGREEPDTQYF.

The rearrangement links TRBV10-2 to TRBJ2-2; D is unclear. The CDR3 consists of 13 residues. Trimming pared 11 bases from V and 0 bases from J, leaving 10 bases between. Germline CDR1 WSHSY, CDR2 SAAADI. For the CDR3, the DNA is TGCGCCTGCTCCCAACCGAACACCGGGGAGCTGTTTTTT. This gives the protein CACSQPNTGELFF.

This clonotype appeared many times. One junction end does not reproduce the germline sequence, and a read error may be involved. The chain uses TRBV7-7 and TRBJ2-3, with 9 bases fitting TRBD2. The CDR3 has 17 amino acids. The germline CDR1 and CDR2 sequences are SSHAT and FNYEAQ (reference sequence). Here the CDR3 reads CASSPGALAGPTDTQYF. The CDR3 coding sequence is TGTGCTAGCAGCCCAGGGGCACTAGCGGGCCCCACAGATACGCAGTATTTT.

The gene calls are TRBV27 and TRBJ2-2; D unresolved. The CDR3 loop spans 15 amino acids. Germline loops: CDR1 MNHEY, CDR2 SMNVEV (reference sequence). V was clipped by 8 bases and J by 0 bases, with 13 bases between them. The CDR3 DNA reads TGTGCCAGCTCCCGACAAATCGCGAACACCGGGGAGCTGTTTTTT. Its protein is CASSRQIANTGELFF.

V and J are TRBV6-5 and TRBJ1-2; D gene ambiguous. Germline V lookup: CDR1 MNHEY, CDR2 SVGAGI. V dropped 0 bases and J dropped 4 bases, with 12 bases sitting between them. This CDR3 comprises 15 residues. CDR3: CASSYSLLGGYGYTF. The CDR3 DNA follows: TGTGCCAGCAGTTACTCGCTCTTAGGTGGCTATGGCTACACCTTC.

This clonotype was recorded a few times. Written as DNA, the CDR3 is TGTGCCAGCAGTTCATCAGCGATGAATGAAAAACTGTTTTTT. Residues: CASSSSAMNEKLFF. The chain employs TRBV28 and TRBJ1-4; D remains unclear. The CDR3 extends over 14 amino acids. V gave up 4 bases and J gave up 5 bases, with 11 bases separating them. Germline assignment: CDR1 MDHEN and CDR2 SYDVKM.

The chain recombines TRBV2 with TRBJ2-3; 9 bases match TRBD2. CDR3 length: 16 residues. V was pared by 6 bases and J by 0 bases, with 7 bases of the junction left unmatched. CDR1 is SNHLY, CDR2 FYNNEI, per germline. Here the CDR3 DNA reads TGTGCCAGCAGCCGTTCTAGCGGGACCAGCACAGATACGCAGTATTTT. The encoded protein is CASSRSSGTSTDTQYF.

The chain carries TRBV7-2 and TRBJ2-1, with D possibly TRBD2 on 6 matching bases. Trimming cost V 5 bases and J 1 base, with 12 bases left between them. This CDR3 comprises 15 residues. Germline loops: CDR1 SGHTA, CDR2 FQGNSA. The DNA of the CDR3 is TGTGCCAGCAGCCGACTAGTTGGGTCCTACAATGAGCAGTTCTTC. Translated: CASSRLVGSYNEQFF.

The V gene is TRBV9, the J gene TRBJ1-6; D is perhaps TRBD1 (5 bases). This CDR3 comprises 11 residues. The ends were cut back, 7 bases at V and 6 bases at J, with 5 bases in the middle. Germline V lookup: CDR1 SGDLS, CDR2 YYNGEE. CDR3 protein: CASGGNSPLHF. For the CDR3, the DNA is TGTGCCAGCGGGGGTAATTCACCCCTCCACTTT. Together with reference TRBV9 and TRBJ1-6, the CDR3 gives the full variable domain: DSGVTQTPKHLITATGQRVTLRCSPRSGDLSVYWYQQSLDQGLQFLIQYYNGEERAKGNILERFSAQQFPDLHSELNLSSLELGDSALYFCASGGNSPLHFGNGTRLTVT.

This clonotype was counted a few times. The chain uses TRBV2 and TRBJ2-3; the D is unclear. Germline CDR1 is SNHLY and CDR2 is FYNNEI. The germline V and J ends were trimmed by 6 bases and 2 bases, with 6 bases remaining between them. The CDR3 consists of 12 residues. CDR3 sequence reads: CASSQYTDTQYF. CDR3 bases: TGTGCCAGCAGCCAATACACAGATACGCAGTATTTT.

The chain recombines TRBV5-4 with TRBJ2-7; D ambiguous. Germline CDR1 is SGHNT and CDR2 is YYREEE (reference sequence). Trimming removed 5 bases at V and 0 bases at J, with 12 bases between. This CDR3 comprises 14 residues. The CDR3 is CASSSRPSSYEQYV. CDR3 sequence (DNA): TGTGCCAGCAGTAGTCGCCCCAGCTCCTACGAGCAGTACGTC.

This clonotype occurred a few times. J is TRBJ2-3 and V is TRBV11-2; 13 bases are a match to TRBD2. The CDR3 covers 17 residues. Unmatched junction bases numbered 10, after V lost 6 bases and J lost 4 bases. Germline-derived CDR1 and CDR2 are SGHAT and FQNNGV. CDR3 nucleotides: TGTGCCAGCAGTCGGACTAGCGGGGGTGGCTGGGCAGATACGCAGTATTTT. It translates to CASSRTSGGGWADTQYF. Full variable domain (remainder filled in from reference TRBV11-2 and TRBJ2-3): EAGVAQSPRYKIIEKRQSVAFWCNPISGHATLYWYQQILGQGPKLLIQFQNNGVVDDSQLPKDRFSAERLKGVDSTLKIQPAKLEDSAVYLCASSRTSGGGWADTQYFGPGTRLTVL.

This chain connects TRBV19 to TRBJ1-6, with a possible D match to TRBD1 (5 bases). The CDR3 loop spans 13 amino acids. Germline V gene sequence: CDR1 LNHDA, CDR2 SQIVND (reference sequence). V dropped 8 bases and J dropped 5 bases, with 10 bases sitting between them. The CDR3, as DNA: TGTGCCAGTCAGGGTTCCGATAATTCACCCCTCCACTTT. Encoded protein: CASQGSDNSPLHF.

This clonotype has ten or more counts. The chain links TRBV20-1 to TRBJ2-1; D is possibly TRBD2 (6 bases). V lost 2 bases to trimming and J lost 8 bases, with 10 bases between them. The CDR3 length is 12 residues. The V gene's germline CDR1 is DFQATT and CDR2 SNEGSKA (reference sequence). The CDR3 region has the DNA TGCAGTGCTAGACACGGGGGTGATGAGCAGTTCTTC. This sequence encodes CSARHGGDEQFF.

This chain connects TRBV11-2 to TRBJ1-1; possible D gene TRBD1, 6 bases. The V end lost 1 base, the J end lost 2 bases, and 11 bases lay between the germline ends. CDR1 and CDR2 from the germline V gene are SGHAT and FQNNGV. The CDR3 covers 15 residues. CDR3 in DNA: TGTGCCAGCAGCTTAGTGGGGGGGCATAACACTGAAGCTTTCTTT. Translating gives CASSLVGGHNTEAFF.

The V call is TRBV20-1, the J call TRBJ1-5; D is perhaps TRBD1 (5 bases). V dropped 6 bases and J dropped 5 bases, with 20 bases sitting between them. Germline V gene sequence: CDR1 DFQATT, CDR2 SNEGSKA (reference sequence). This CDR3 region has 15 residues. The CDR3, as DNA: TGCAGTGCGGAGGGGTCAGCGGCTTCGTATCAGCCCCAGCATTTT. The encoded protein is CSAEGSAASYQPQHF.

This clonotype came up many times. The gene calls are TRBV6-1 and TRBJ1-1, with 9 positions matching TRBD1. The J segment lost 4 bases and the V segment lost 4 bases, leaving 7 bases of the junction unmatched. The germline CDR1 and CDR2 sequences are MNHNS and SASEGT. This CDR3 has 15 residues. Written as DNA, the CDR3 is TGTGCCAGCAGTGGGATACAGGGGGCAGGCACTGAAGCTTTCTTT. This gives the protein CASSGIQGAGTEAFF.

The CDR3 DNA reads as TGTGCCAGCAGCTCCCTGACATTTCAAGAGACCCAGTACTTC. Translated, it gives CASSSLTFQETQYF. The chain employs TRBV7-2 and TRBJ2-5; D remains ambiguous. The CDR3 sequence is 14 residues long. Trimming took 4 bases from V and 2 from J, leaving 11 bases between them. Germline V gene data show CDR1 as SGHTA and CDR2 as FQGNSA.

Only a few counts were recorded for this clonotype. The chain combines TRBV6-6 with TRBJ2-7; D is perhaps TRBD2 (5 bases). Germline CDR1 reads MNHNY; CDR2 reads SVGAGI (reference sequence). This CDR3 region has 16 residues. V gave up 0 bases and J gave up 6 bases, with 18 bases separating them. The CDR3 nucleotides are TGTGCCAGCAGTTACTCGAGAGGACGGCGGGCGGGCGAGCAGTACTTC. It translates to CASSYSRGRRAGEQYF.

The chain joins TRBV4-2 to TRBJ1-2, with 7 bases identical to TRBD1. V gave up 2 bases and J gave up 3 bases; unmatched junction bases: 12. Germline lookup yields CDR1 LGHNA and CDR2 YNFKEQ. This CDR3 is 17 amino acids long. In DNA, the CDR3 is TGTGCCAGCAGCCAAACTCTCGCCGACAGGGTGTACTATGGCTACACCTTC. The encoded protein is CASSQTLADRVYYGYTF.

The chain recombines TRBV30 with TRBJ2-7; D is unresolved. This CDR3 comprises 11 residues. The germline V gene has CDR1 GTSNPN and CDR2 SVGIG (reference sequence). The V and J ends lost 0 bases and 3 bases respectively, with 3 bases between them. The CDR3 region is CAWSVFYEQYF. The CDR3 nucleotides are TGTGCCTGGAGTGTCTTCTACGAGCAGTACTTC.

This rearrangement joins TRBV21-1 to TRBJ1-2. TRBV21-1 is flagged as a pseudogene. This CDR3 is built from 14 residues. As DNA, the CDR3 is TGTGCCAGCAGCAAAGCTACCCTAAACTATGGCTACACCTTC. As protein: CASSKATLNYGYTF.

This clonotype has just a few counts. This chain joins TRBV7-2 and TRBJ1-1, with a tentative D call TRBD1 (6 bases). The germline V and J ends were trimmed by 6 bases and 2 bases, with 10 bases remaining between them. Germline V CDR1 and CDR2: SGHTA, FQGNSA. The CDR3 covers 13 residues. The CDR3 region is CASSQGINTEAFF. CDR3 coding DNA: TGTGCCAGCAGTCAGGGGATTAACACTGAAGCTTTCTTT.

In its sample, this clonotype was seen a few times. This chain joins TRBV5-1 and TRBJ2-7; D not resolved. The V end was cut by 0 bases, the J end by 0 bases, with 7 bases between. Germline V gene lookup returns CDR1 SGHRS and CDR2 YFSETQ. The CDR3 is 14 amino acids. CDR3 region: CASSLDPDSYEQYF. CDR3 DNA sequence: TGCGCCAGCAGCTTGGATCCAGACTCCTACGAGCAGTACTTC.

J is TRBJ2-5 and V is TRBV5-1, with 14 bases identical to TRBD2. This CDR3 comprises 15 residues. V lost 8 bases and J lost 5; bases outside the gene matches: 8. Per the germline V gene, CDR1 is SGHRS and CDR2 is YFSETQ. Here the CDR3 reads CASTPGLAGVETQYF. In DNA, the CDR3 is TGCGCCAGTACCCCGGGACTAGCGGGGGTTGAGACCCAGTACTTC.

This clonotype was seen at least ten times. The junction shows a germline mismatch at one end, possibly a read error. The chain recombines TRBV2 with TRBJ2-1, with D perhaps TRBD2 (5 bases). The CDR3 is 12 residues long. Germline V gene lookup returns CDR1 SNHLY and CDR2 FYNNEI. CDR3 nucleotides: TGTGCCAGCGGTCGCCAACTAGTGACCCCACTCTTC. Amino acids: CASGRQLVTPLF.

The chain couples TRBV12-3 or TRBV12-4 to TRBJ1-6, with D unresolved. The CDR3 is 14 amino acids. V lost 1 base and J lost 6, with 7 bases in between. In DNA form, the CDR3 reads TGTGCCAGCAGTTTAGGGCTTTTTAATTCACCCCTCCACTTT. Protein product: CASSLGLFNSPLHF.